This TCR beta chain was obtained from a study of blood T cell repertoires in COVID-19. Study context: Acute and convalescent COVID-19 specimens originated in the United States, Italy and Spain. The analysed material was cDNA or gDNA that came from T cells, B-cell-depleted T cells, or PBMCs.

Per germline, CDR1 KGHSH and CDR2 LQKENI. There are 16 residues in the CDR3. Methods used by the authors: Amplification of reference gene primers was used by the study to estimate nucleated cell counts. Sequencing was performed with immunoSEQ multiplex PCR; in TCRdb, only in-frame clones are kept and a portion is missing. V and J calls and clone size are given by that table; D and trimming were obtained from the DNA. The repertoire holds 270,000 or so clones, 81% seen once, with around 3.2% in the top ten. Comments on this clone: One junction end does not reproduce the germline sequence, and a read error may be involved.

What was sequenced was peripheral blood. The receptor's source is a woman between 55 and 75 years old with active or convalescent COVID-19. V and J are TRBV18 and TRBJ1-5, with TRBD1 as a possible D gene (5 bases). DNA for the CDR3: TGTGCCAGCGCACCCAGGGCTGACAGAAGCAATCAGCCCCAGCATTTT. Its protein product is CASAPRADRSNQPQHF.